Each of the 30 T cell receptor beta chains below was sequenced from the same sample in a study of blood T cell repertoires in COVID-19. Profiled with immunoSEQ multiplex PCR; TCRdb holds only in-frame clones, not every one. The sample holds 100,000 to 120,000 clones, approximately 83% seen once. Sequenced sample: peripheral blood. The receptors derive from a woman aged 70-85 years with acute or convalescent COVID-19.

V gene TRBV6-5 combines with J gene TRBJ1-2, with a tentative D call TRBD1 (5 bases). With 0 bases removed from V and 6 bases from J, the gap between germline ends came to 11 bases. CDR3 size: 14 residues. Looked up from germline, CDR1 is MNHEY and CDR2 is SVGAGI. The CDR3 spells CASSYSGVEDGYTF. The CDR3 nucleotides are TGTGCCAGCAGTTACTCAGGGGTAGAGGATGGCTACACCTTC.

The rearrangement links TRBV10-3 to TRBJ1-5; D may be TRBD1 (6 bases). With 11 bases removed from V and 1 base from J, the gap between germline ends came to 12 bases. The length of the CDR3 is 13 residues. Germline CDR1 and CDR2: ENHRY and SYGVKD. This chain's CDR3 is CAGGAGSNQPQHF. DNA for the CDR3: TGTGCCGGGGGGGCCGGGAGCAATCAGCCCCAGCATTTT.

The chain carries TRBV3-1 (or the pseudogene TRBV3-2) and TRBJ1-2; maybe TRBD1 (6 bases). Trimming shortened V by 4 bases and J by 10 bases, and 13 bases separated the two germline ends. From germline, CDR1 is LGHDT and CDR2 YNNKEL (reference sequence). This CDR3 is built from 12 residues. This CDR3 reads CASSPTGYYYTF. CDR3 DNA: TGTGCCAGCAGCCCGACAGGTTATTACTACACCTTC.

The V and J genes are TRBV5-5 and TRBJ2-5, with D unclear. V gave up 0 bases and J gave up 1 base, with 7 bases separating them. This CDR3 spans 14 amino acids. Germline loops: CDR1 SGHKS, CDR2 YYEKEE (reference sequence). CDR3 sequence (DNA): TGTGCCAGCAGCTTGGGGGCAGGCCAAGAGACCCAGTACTTC. Translation: CASSLGAGQETQYF.

The CDR3 DNA reads as TGTGCCAGCACCCCCGGGGGGGGATCTAACTATGGCTACACCTTC. Amino acid sequence: CASTPGGGSNYGYTF. The rearrangement joins TRBV7-2 to TRBJ1-2; D may be TRBD1 (5 bases). Trimming pared 7 bases from V and 0 bases from J, leaving 15 bases between. The CDR3 is made up of 15 amino acids. Germline assignment: CDR1 SGHTA and CDR2 FQGNSA.

The gene calls are TRBV28 and TRBJ1-2, with 12 bases identical to TRBD1. Trimming at V came to 5 bases and at J to 6 bases, leaving 16 bases not matched to a gene. Germline CDR1 and CDR2: MDHEN and SYDVKM. The CDR3 consists of 18 residues. CDR3 sequence reads: CASSPSIPGQGAVDGYTF. The CDR3 region has the DNA TGTGCCAGCAGTCCCTCTATACCGGGACAGGGGGCTGTAGATGGCTACACCTTC.

The chain recombines TRBV6-2 or TRBV6-3 with TRBJ1-2, with D tentatively TRBD1 (6 bases). Germline-derived CDR1 and CDR2 are MNHEY and SVGEGT. The CDR3 totals 13 residues. Trimming stripped 1 base from V and 6 bases from J, with 9 bases between. This CDR3 is CASSYWGQDGYTF. The CDR3 nucleotides are TGTGCCAGCAGTTACTGGGGGCAGGATGGCTACACCTTC.

This clone showed up just once. The chain employs TRBV19 and TRBJ1-1; D is perhaps TRBD1 (6 bases). Germline CDR1 reads LNHDA; CDR2 reads SQIVND (reference sequence). The CDR3 extends over 15 amino acids. Trimming stripped 7 bases from V and 3 bases from J, with 18 bases between. As DNA, the CDR3 is TGTGCCAGTAAGGGGGGGGCCCATGGGGACACTGAAGCTTTCTTT. Translation: CASKGGAHGDTEAFF.

This chain uses TRBV7-8 with TRBJ1-3, with 9 positions matching TRBD1. Germline loops: CDR1 SGHVS, CDR2 FQNEAQ. This CDR3 comprises 17 residues. The junction had 8 bases not matched to a gene; V was cut back by 5 bases and J by 0 bases. The CDR3 nucleotides are TGTGCCAGCAGCAAGGACAGGGGTAGGAGCTCTGGAAACACCATATATTTT. Its protein is CASSKDRGRSSGNTIYF.

This rearrangement joins TRBV6-5 to TRBJ1-4, with TRBD1 as a possible D gene (6 bases). Germline CDR1 MNHEY, CDR2 SVGAGI. The CDR3 has 15 amino acids. Between the trimmed V and J ends, which lost 2 bases and 6 bases, there was a span of 13 bases. The CDR3 spells CASSYTGQYDEKLFF. CDR3 nucleotides: TGTGCCAGCAGTTACACCGGACAGTATGATGAAAAACTGTTTTTT.

J is TRBJ2-5 and V is TRBV9; 9 bases map to TRBD2. Unmatched junction bases numbered 5, after V lost 3 bases and J lost 2 bases. Germline V gene sequence: CDR1 SGDLS, CDR2 YYNGEE. There are 15 residues in the CDR3. CDR3 sequence (DNA): TGTGCCAGCAGCGCCGCCCTAGCGGGGCAAGAGACCCAGTACTTC. It codes for CASSAALAGQETQYF.

The V and J genes are TRBV6-5 and TRBJ1-5; no clear D gene. The CDR3 length is 16 residues. The V gene's germline CDR1 is MNHEY and CDR2 SVGAGI. The ends were cut back, 2 bases at V and 0 bases at J, with 11 bases in the middle. CDR3 in amino acids: CASSYQTGDSNQPQHF. CDR3 DNA: TGTGCCAGCAGTTACCAGACTGGCGATAGCAATCAGCCCCAGCATTTT.

V usage is TRBV28 and J usage is TRBJ2-1; 11 bases agree with TRBD2. This CDR3 is built from 16 residues. CDR1 and CDR2 (germline): MDHEN, SYDVKM. Losses at the gene ends were 6 bases for V and 6 bases for J; bases not matched to a gene: 10. The CDR3 DNA reads as TGTGCCAGCAGGCGCACTAGCGGGGGTTTCGGCAATGAGCAGTTCTTC. Protein sequence: CASRRTSGGFGNEQFF.

The rearrangement links TRBV3-1 (or the pseudogene TRBV3-2) to TRBJ1-5, with D possibly matching TRBD1 (5 bases). CDR3 size: 15 residues. V was pared by 2 bases and J by 6 bases, with 14 bases between. Per germline, CDR1 LGHDT and CDR2 YNNKEL (reference sequence). CDR3 region: CASSQSAGRGQPQHF. The CDR3 DNA reads as TGTGCCAGCAGCCAATCCGCTGGGAGGGGTCAGCCCCAGCATTTT.

The rearrangement links TRBV6-2 or TRBV6-3 to TRBJ2-3, with a possible D match to TRBD2 (5 bases). Trimming stripped 4 bases from V and 1 base from J, with 6 bases between. The germline CDR1 and CDR2 sequences are MNHEY and SVGEGT. CDR3 size: 13 residues. The CDR3 region is CASSFSGTDTQYF. The CDR3 region has the DNA TGTGCCAGCAGTTTTAGCGGCACAGATACGCAGTATTTT.

The chain links TRBV7-9 to TRBJ2-4, with 7 bases matching TRBD2. Germline V gene sequence: CDR1 SEHNR, CDR2 FQNEAQ (reference sequence). CDR3 length: 17 residues. The trim removed 4 bases at V and 3 bases at J, leaving 12 bases unmatched. This CDR3 is CASSSVVAGVGKNIQYF. CDR3 bases: TGTGCCAGCAGCTCCGTGGTGGCGGGAGTGGGCAAAAACATTCAGTACTTC.

The chain combines TRBV5-8 with TRBJ2-2; 8 bases map to TRBD1. The junction had 7 bases not matched to a gene; V was cut back by 2 bases and J by 1 base. The CDR3 spans 17 residues. Germline CDR1 is SGHTS and CDR2 is YDEGEE. CDR3 region: CASSFFTGTGNTGELFF. The CDR3 DNA follows: TGTGCCAGCAGCTTTTTCACCGGGACAGGGAACACCGGGGAGCTGTTTTTT.

The V call is TRBV7-9, the J call TRBJ1-6; TRBD1 is a possible D gene (5 bases). The ends were cut back, 5 bases at V and 10 bases at J, with 18 bases in the middle. Germline values: CDR1 SEHNR, CDR2 FQNEAQ (reference sequence). The CDR3 spans 15 residues. CDR3 amino acids: CASSPLRGGESPLHF. The CDR3 DNA reads as TGTGCCAGCAGCCCCCTGCGGGGGGGAGAGTCACCCCTCCACTTT.

This rearrangement joins TRBV7-6 to TRBJ2-7, with D possibly matching TRBD1 (6 bases). Trimming took 5 bases from V and 7 from J, leaving 24 bases between them. CDR1 and CDR2 from the germline V gene are SGHVS and FNYEAQ. The CDR3 runs 16 residues. This CDR3 is CASSDRRDTRRGEQYF. The CDR3 region has the DNA TGTGCCAGCAGCGACCGCCGGGACACCCGGAGAGGGGAGCAGTACTTC.

This chain joins TRBV24-1 and TRBJ2-3; 11 bases map to TRBD2. Germline trimming cut 6 bases from V and 2 bases from J; bases unmatched to any gene: 6. Germline CDR1 and CDR2: KGHDR and SFDVKD. The length of the CDR3 is 16 residues. CDR3 sequence: CATSPFSGGATDTQYF. The CDR3 DNA is TGTGCCACCAGTCCCTTTAGCGGGGGGGCCACAGATACGCAGTATTTT.

The V and J genes are TRBV9 and TRBJ1-4; 8 bases are shared with TRBD1. The junction had 5 bases not matched to a gene; V was cut back by 5 bases and J by 2 bases. The CDR3 is 15 residues long. In germline, CDR1 is SGDLS, CDR2 YYNGEE. In DNA, the CDR3 is TGTGCCAGCAGTGAGAACAGGGGGACTAATGAAAAACTGTTTTTT. It is translated as CASSENRGTNEKLFF. The complete variable domain, with remaining parts taken from reference TRBV9 and TRBJ1-4, reads DSGVTQTPKHLITATGQRVTLRCSPRSGDLSVYWYQQSLDQGLQFLIQYYNGEERAKGNILERFSAQQFPDLHSELNLSSLELGDSALYFCASSENRGTNEKLFFGSGTQLSVL.

The chain couples TRBV12-3 or TRBV12-4 to TRBJ1-1; 9 nucleotides match TRBD1. V was clipped by 5 bases and J by 8 bases; unmatched bases: 3. This CDR3 is 12 amino acids long. The CDR3 DNA reads as TGTGCCAGCAGTCAAGGACAGGGGGAAGCTTTCTTT. Translated, it gives CASSQGQGEAFF.

This clone was observed a single time. The chain couples TRBV18 to TRBJ2-2, with a possible D match to TRBD2 (5 bases). Per germline, CDR1 KGHSH and CDR2 LQKENI. Trimming removed 2 bases at V and 8 bases at J, with 6 bases between. The CDR3 loop spans 12 amino acids. The CDR3 region is CASSPAGGELFF. Here the CDR3 DNA reads TGTGCCAGCTCACCAGCGGGTGGGGAGCTGTTTTTT.

DNA of the CDR3: TGTGCCAGCAGCCAAGGAGTATACAGCGGGACTAGCTCCTACGAGCAGTACTTC. As protein: CASSQGVYSGTSSYEQYF. This chain connects TRBV3-1 (or the pseudogene TRBV3-2) to TRBJ2-7; 8 positions match TRBD2. Germline values: CDR1 LGHDT, CDR2 YNNKEL (reference sequence). V was pared by 1 base and J by 0 bases, with 11 bases of the junction left unmatched. The CDR3 spans 18 residues.

This chain connects TRBV7-3 to TRBJ2-1, with D possibly matching TRBD2 (6 bases). Germline V lookup: CDR1 SGHTA, CDR2 FQGTGA. CDR3 length: 15 residues. Trimming took off 2 bases at V and 8 bases at J, with 16 bases between the two ends. The CDR3 region has the DNA TGTGCCAGCAGCTTATCCGTAACTAGCTTGGATGAGCAGTTCTTC. Encoded protein: CASSLSVTSLDEQFF.

The CDR3 spells CASSRSGTGVSNEKLFF. CDR3 DNA sequence: TGTGCCAGCAGCCGATCCGGGACAGGGGTGTCTAATGAAAAACTGTTTTTT. This rearrangement joins TRBV14 to TRBJ1-4; 10 nucleotides line up with TRBD1. With V trimmed by 4 bases and J by 3 bases, 8 bases remained unmatched. The germline CDR1 and CDR2 sequences are SGHDN and FVKESK. CDR3 length: 17 amino acids.

The chain is built from TRBV5-1 and TRBJ1-2; 9 bases align to TRBD1. The CDR3 has 15 amino acids. The germline gives CDR1 SGHRS, CDR2 YFSETQ. Losses at the gene ends were 2 bases for V and 2 bases for J; bases not matched to a gene: 4. The CDR3 coding sequence is TGCGCCAGCAGCTTTACAGGGGGCCAAAACTATGGCTACACCTTC. Translating it yields CASSFTGGQNYGYTF.

The V call is TRBV19, the J call TRBJ1-1, with no clear D. This CDR3 comprises 15 residues. V dropped 5 bases and J dropped 0 bases, with 13 bases sitting between them. CDR1 is LNHDA, CDR2 SQIVND, per germline (reference sequence). In nucleotides, the CDR3 is TGTGCCAGTAGTGATAACGGAGCCATGAACACTGAAGCTTTCTTT. Translation: CASSDNGAMNTEAFF.

The chain joins TRBV7-2 to TRBJ1-1; D is undetermined. V was trimmed by 5 bases and J by 5 bases, leaving 18 bases between them. The CDR3 is 15 amino acids. Germline V gene lookup returns CDR1 SGHTA and CDR2 FQGNSA. CDR3 residues: CASSPRTQDGTEAFF. The CDR3 DNA reads TGTGCCAGCAGCCCCAGGACTCAAGATGGGACTGAAGCTTTCTTT.

The V and J genes are TRBV28 and TRBJ1-2; 8 nucleotides agree with TRBD1. The CDR3 length is 15 residues. The V segment lost 2 bases and the J segment 7 bases; nucleotides outside the gene matches: 9. The germline CDR1 and CDR2 sequences are MDHEN and SYDVKM. The CDR3 nucleotides are TGTGCCAGCAGTTTAGGGCGGCAGGGGGCAGGTGGCTACACCTTC. Its translation: CASSLGRQGAGGYTF.